The T cell receptor beta chain described here comes from a study of molecular identifiers for immune sequencing clone quantification. Study outcomes and limitations: Beyond 20 RNA copies, clones held over 99% of effector molecules, compared with under 1% in naive cells. Spiked TCR RNA from one Jurkat cell reportedly showed up when mixed among one million naive cells.

In the sort, naive CD8 T cells were defined as CD8+CD4-CCR7+CD45RA+. The CDR3 runs to 15 residues. V lost 0 bases and J 2 bases, leaving 12 bases between the germline ends. Germline V gives CDR1 SGHDT, CDR2 YYEEEE. A single record per CDR3 protein comes from TCRdb applying MiXCR to the PCR reads. The sample carries about 640,000 distinct CDR3 sequences, around 20% recorded once. Regarding this clonotype: Its antigen remains unknown.

The V call is TRBV5-6, the J call TRBJ2-7; the D gene could be TRBD1 or TRBD2 (5 bases each). The TCR comes from a human donor in good health. Some libraries in this study had Jurkat cell RNA spiked in. What was sequenced was naive CD8+ T cells from blood, with Jurkat cell RNA spiked in. As for subset: FACS-sorted CD8+CD4-CCR7+CD45RA+ naive T cells. The CDR3 reads CASSLGGLSTYEQYF. The DNA for the CDR3 is TGTGCCAGCAGCTTGGGGGGGTTGAGTACCTACGAGCAGTACTTC.